The 30 T cell receptor beta chains below all came from one sample that was sequenced in a study of blood T cell repertoires in COVID-19. Repertoires were generated with immunoSEQ multiplex PCR, while TCRdb's copy carries only in-frame clones and drops some. In the table there are under 400,000 clones, approximately 89% of which are singletons. What was sequenced was peripheral blood. These receptors were collected from a woman aged 60-75 years with COVID-19, enrolled during active disease.

The CDR3 DNA is TGCGCCAGCAGCTCCCTACTCAGGGGGTTGGGAGATACGCAGTATTTT. Its protein product is CASSSLLRGLGDTQYF. The chain couples TRBV5-1 to TRBJ2-3, with TRBD1 matching 7 bases. CDR1 and CDR2 from the germline V gene are SGHRS and YFSETQ. V lost 3 bases to trimming and J lost 5 bases; unmatched junction nucleotides: 12. The CDR3 covers 16 residues.

About this clone: Other nucleotide sequences in the sample specify the same CDR3. CDR3 DNA sequence: TGCGCCAGCAGCTTGGGTGGGGCGAACACTGAAGCTTTCTTT. Encoded protein: CASSLGGANTEAFF. The chain is built from TRBV5-1 and TRBJ1-1; maybe TRBD1 (5 bases). Between the trimmed V and J ends, which lost 0 bases and 1 base, there was a span of 7 bases. Germline V gene sequence: CDR1 SGHRS, CDR2 YFSETQ. This CDR3 spans 14 amino acids.

The V gene is TRBV2, the J gene TRBJ2-2, with 11 nucleotides matching TRBD2. The germline CDR1 and CDR2 sequences are SNHLY and FYNNEI. CDR3 length: 12 residues. Trimming took 2 bases from V and 17 from J; bases not matched to a gene: 4. The CDR3 nucleotides read TGTGCCAGCAGTGAATACACTAGCGGGGGTTTTTTT. This gives the protein CASSEYTSGGFF. Full variable domain (outside the CDR3, taken from reference TRBV2 and TRBJ2-2): EPEVTQTPSHQVTQMGQEVILRCVPISNHLYFYWYRQILGQKVEFLVSFYNNEISEKSEIFDDQFSVERPDGSNFTLKIRSTKLEDSAMYFCASSEYTSGGFFGEGSRLTVL.

In this sample, this clone turned up a few times. V is TRBV29-1 and J is TRBJ1-2; D is undetermined. CDR1 and CDR2 from the germline V gene are SQVTM and ANQGSEA. The CDR3 contains 13 residues. V was shortened by 2 bases and J by 4 bases, with 11 bases between the two germline ends. CDR3 sequence reads: CSVETRETYGYTF. As DNA, the CDR3 is TGCAGCGTTGAAACCCGGGAGACCTATGGCTACACCTTC.

The chain combines TRBV18 with TRBJ2-5; D may be TRBD1 (6 bases). V dropped 5 bases and J dropped 3 bases, with 10 bases sitting between them. The CDR3 runs to 13 residues. In germline, CDR1 is KGHSH, CDR2 LQKENI. The CDR3 region is CASSAGQKETQYF. DNA of the CDR3: TGTGCCAGCTCAGCCGGACAGAAAGAGACCCAGTACTTC.

The CDR3 sequence is CASSYDVGAAGNTIYF. Written as DNA, the CDR3 is TGCGCCAGCAGCTACGATGTAGGCGCGGCTGGAAACACCATATATTTT. The V gene is TRBV5-1, the J gene TRBJ1-3; no clear D gene. CDR3 length: 16 residues. CDR1 and CDR2 (germline): SGHRS, YFSETQ. V dropped 3 bases and J dropped 2 bases, with 15 bases sitting between them.

The rearrangement joins TRBV10-2 to TRBJ2-2, with a possible D match to TRBD2 (5 bases). From germline, CDR1 is WSHSY and CDR2 SAAADI. Trimming removed 7 bases at V and 0 bases at J, with 9 bases between. This CDR3 comprises 14 residues. CDR3 sequence reads: CASNSAPNTGELFF. The CDR3 DNA reads TGCGCCAGCAATAGCGCCCCGAACACCGGGGAGCTGTTTTTT.

This clone has a handful of counts. The chain combines TRBV7-8 with TRBJ2-7; 9 bases fit TRBD1. Germline values: CDR1 SGHVS, CDR2 FQNEAQ. The V gene end was trimmed by 5 bases and the J gene end by 0 bases; junction bases not matched to a gene: 8. The CDR3 has 16 amino acids. The CDR3 loop reads CASSITGTGLSYEQYF. The CDR3 nucleotides read TGTGCCAGCAGCATCACCGGGACAGGGCTCTCCTACGAGCAGTACTTC.

This clone was recorded only once. This chain connects TRBV5-1 to TRBJ2-7, with 8 bases that match TRBD1. The length of the CDR3 is 15 residues. V trimming: 4 bases; J trimming: 2 bases; junction bases outside the gene matches: 8. The V gene's germline CDR1 is SGHRS and CDR2 YFSETQ. CDR3 sequence (DNA): TGCGCCAGCAGCGAGACAGGGGTGGTTACCTACGAGCAGTACTTC. Translation: CASSETGVVTYEQYF.

V and J are TRBV11-2 and TRBJ2-3; TRBD2 matches 7 bases. Germline CDR1 and CDR2: SGHAT and FQNNGV. V was pared by 1 base and J by 5 bases, with 3 bases of the junction left unmatched. The CDR3 has 14 amino acids. The CDR3 here is CASSLAGGQDTQYF. The CDR3 DNA reads as TGTGCCAGCAGCTTAGCGGGGGGTCAAGATACGCAGTATTTT.

The rearrangement joins TRBV5-1 to TRBJ1-1; 7 bases are shared with TRBD1. The V gene end was trimmed by 4 bases and the J gene end by 4 bases; junction bases not matched to a gene: 7. The CDR3 sequence is 14 residues long. Germline CDR1 SGHRS, CDR2 YFSETQ. The CDR3 DNA is TGCGCCAGCAGCGTTGGACAGGTAGGCACTGAAGCTTTCTTT. Residues: CASSVGQVGTEAFF.

This chain connects TRBV29-1 to TRBJ1-4; maybe TRBD1 (6 bases). This CDR3 is built from 14 residues. V gave up 6 bases and J gave up 2 bases, with 13 bases separating them. Germline CDR1 and CDR2: SQVTM and ANQGSEA. The CDR3 DNA sequence: TGCAGCGTGAAGGGGGTGCCGACTAATGAAAAACTGTTTTTT. Translation: CSVKGVPTNEKLFF. Combining the CDR3 with reference TRBV29-1 and TRBJ1-4 gives the whole variable domain SAVISQKPSRDICQRGTSLTIQCQVDSQVTMMFWYRQQPGQSLTLIATANQGSEATYESGFVIDKFPISRPNLTFSTLTVSNMSPEDSSIYLCSVKGVPTNEKLFFGSGTQLSVL.

The genes are TRBV5-1 and TRBJ2-3; TRBD2 aligns across 15 bases. Losses at the gene ends were 4 bases for V and 2 bases for J; bases not matched to a gene: 5. The CDR3 has 17 residues. Germline V lookup: CDR1 SGHRS, CDR2 YFSETQ. DNA of the CDR3: TGCGCCAGCAGCACATGGACTAGCGGGGGGGACACAGATACGCAGTATTTT. Encoded protein: CASSTWTSGGDTDTQYF.

The V gene is TRBV15, the J gene TRBJ1-5; D might be TRBD1 (6 bases). Germline V gene data show CDR1 as LNHNV and CDR2 as YYDKDF (reference sequence). This CDR3 spans 16 amino acids. V shed 0 bases and J shed 5 bases, with 14 bases lying between them. The CDR3: CATSRERGHLYQPQHF. Written as DNA, the CDR3 is TGTGCCACCAGCAGAGAAAGGGGACATCTCTATCAGCCCCAGCATTTT.

The chain is built from TRBV28 and TRBJ2-7, with 9 positions matching TRBD1. After removal of 6 bases from V and 5 bases from J, the junction contained 2 bases not matched to a gene. The CDR3 spans 12 residues. Germline V lookup: CDR1 MDHEN, CDR2 SYDVKM. The CDR3 DNA follows: TGTGCCAGCAGACGACAGGGGGACGAGCAGTACTTC. Amino acid sequence: CASRRQGDEQYF.

This chain links TRBV21-1 with TRBJ2-3; the DNA was not used to check the table's D call, TRBD2. TRBV21-1 represents a pseudogene. The CDR3 extends over 13 amino acids. CDR3 DNA: TGTGCCAGCAGCAAAAGTCTAACAGATACGCAGTATTTT. Translation: CASSKSLTDTQYF.

This chain connects TRBV28 to TRBJ1-1; 7 bases match TRBD1. Germline V gene sequence: CDR1 MDHEN, CDR2 SYDVKM. The V gene end was trimmed by 6 bases and the J gene end by 5 bases; junction bases not matched to a gene: 9. This CDR3 has 14 amino acids. DNA of the CDR3: TGTGCCAGCAGACATCAGGGGGAATTTACTGAAGCTTTCTTT. Amino acid sequence: CASRHQGEFTEAFF.

This chain uses TRBV3-1 (or the pseudogene TRBV3-2) with TRBJ1-2; 8 bases fit TRBD1. Losses at the gene ends were 4 bases for V and 4 bases for J; bases not matched to a gene: 5. This CDR3 is built from 14 residues. Germline loops: CDR1 LGHDT, CDR2 YNNKEL (reference sequence). For the CDR3, the DNA is TGTGCCAGCAGCCGAGTGGACAGGGCCTATGGCTACACCTTC. Its protein is CASSRVDRAYGYTF.

J is TRBJ1-5 and V is TRBV2, with D perhaps matching TRBD1 (5 bases). The CDR3 is 13 amino acids. In germline, CDR1 is SNHLY, CDR2 FYNNEI. V shed 4 bases and J shed 2 bases, with 6 bases lying between them. CDR3 protein: CASSGGGNQPQHF. Written as DNA, the CDR3 is TGTGCCAGCAGTGGGGGCGGCAATCAGCCCCAGCATTTT. The complete variable domain, with remaining parts taken from reference TRBV2 and TRBJ1-5, reads EPEVTQTPSHQVTQMGQEVILRCVPISNHLYFYWYRQILGQKVEFLVSFYNNEISEKSEIFDDQFSVERPDGSNFTLKIRSTKLEDSAMYFCASSGGGNQPQHFGDGTRLSIL.

The chain joins TRBV5-1 to TRBJ1-6, with 7 bases fitting TRBD1. Germline CDR1 is SGHRS and CDR2 is YFSETQ. The V segment lost 0 bases and the J segment 10 bases; nucleotides outside the gene matches: 4. The CDR3 is 14 amino acids. The CDR3 sequence is CASSLEGARSPLHF. In DNA, the CDR3 is TGCGCCAGCAGCTTGGAGGGGGCTAGGTCACCCCTCCACTTT.

CDR3 sequence (DNA): TGTGCCAGCAGTGACACGGGGTTATACGAGCAGTACTTC. As protein: CASSDTGLYEQYF. This rearrangement joins TRBV2 to TRBJ2-7; a possible D gene is TRBD2 (5 bases). Germline V lookup: CDR1 SNHLY, CDR2 FYNNEI. The CDR3 sequence is 13 residues long. Between the trimmed V and J ends, which lost 3 bases and 4 bases, there was a span of 10 bases.

J is TRBJ2-4 and V is TRBV7-2; possibly TRBD1 for D (6 bases). This CDR3 is built from 16 residues. The V end lost 5 bases, the J end lost 3 bases, and 17 bases lay between the germline ends. Germline values: CDR1 SGHTA, CDR2 FQGNSA. DNA for the CDR3: TGTGCCAGCAGCGCCAGACCGGGACAAGACAAAAACATTCAGTACTTC. It is translated as CASSARPGQDKNIQYF. The whole variable domain, remainder taken from reference TRBV7-2 and TRBJ2-4, is GAGVSQSPSNKVTEKGKDVELRCDPISGHTALYWYRQSLGQGLEFLIYFQGNSAPDKSGLPSDRFSAERTGGSVSTLTIQRTQQEDSAVYLCASSARPGQDKNIQYFGAGTRLSVL.

The chain is built from TRBV6-5 and TRBJ1-1; 7 positions match TRBD1. The CDR3 is 13 amino acids. The germline V gene has CDR1 MNHEY and CDR2 SVGAGI. V was pared by 7 bases and J by 5 bases, with 7 bases of the junction left unmatched. CDR3 sequence (DNA): TGTGCCAGCAACCGACAGGGAAATACTGAAGCTTTCTTT. Its translation: CASNRQGNTEAFF.

This chain uses TRBV5-5 with TRBJ1-5; maybe TRBD1 (5 bases). Germline-derived CDR1 and CDR2 are SGHKS and YYEKEE (reference sequence). The CDR3 has 13 amino acids. Trimming cost V 1 base and J 6 bases, with 8 bases left between them. The CDR3: CASSLYGGQPQHF. The CDR3 DNA follows: TGTGCCAGCAGCTTGTACGGGGGTCAGCCCCAGCATTTT.

The chain joins TRBV6-5 to TRBJ1-6; 7 bases agree with TRBD1. J gave up 10 bases and V 5 bases, and 8 bases lay outside the gene matches. The germline V gene has CDR1 MNHEY and CDR2 SVGAGI. The CDR3 is made up of 14 amino acids. DNA for the CDR3: TGTGCCAGCAGTAGACAGACACAGGGGTCACCCCTCCACTTT. Its translation is CASSRQTQGSPLHF.

The chain joins TRBV27 to TRBJ2-2; no clear D. Germline values: CDR1 MNHEY, CDR2 SMNVEV (reference sequence). V dropped 1 base and J dropped 0 bases, with 9 bases sitting between them. There are 16 residues in the CDR3. As DNA, the CDR3 is TGTGCCAGCAGTTTATTGGCCAGTCCGAACACCGGGGAGCTGTTTTTT. It encodes CASSLLASPNTGELFF.

This sequence joins TRBV15 and TRBJ2-6, with a weak D call TRBD2 (5 bases). V lost 0 bases to trimming and J lost 0 bases, with 12 bases between them. Germline loops: CDR1 LNHNV, CDR2 YYDKDF (reference sequence). This CDR3 region has 18 residues. CDR3 protein: CATSRDLEGASGANVLTF. The CDR3 DNA reads TGTGCCACCAGCAGAGATCTAGAGGGTGCCTCTGGGGCCAACGTCCTGACTTTC.

The CDR3 sequence is CASSRGTEPFYGYTF. CDR3 coding DNA: TGTGCCAGCAGCAGAGGGACAGAACCTTTCTATGGCTACACCTTC. The J gene is TRBJ1-2, the V gene TRBV27; 7 positions agree with TRBD1. V was clipped by 6 bases and J by 4 bases; unmatched bases: 11. Germline CDR1 is MNHEY and CDR2 is SMNVEV (reference sequence). The CDR3 contains 15 residues.

The gene calls are TRBV10-2 and TRBJ2-7, with 9 bases matching TRBD1. V shed 7 bases and J 5 bases; nucleotides not matched to a gene: 6. Germline loops: CDR1 WSHSY, CDR2 SAAADI. The CDR3 spans 13 residues. The CDR3 region has the DNA TGCGCCAGCAAAAGGGACAGGGTGGACGAGCAGTACTTC. Its protein product is CASKRDRVDEQYF.

The J gene is TRBJ2-5, the V gene TRBV20-1, with 9 bases lining up with TRBD2. The V gene's germline CDR1 is DFQATT and CDR2 SNEGSKA (reference sequence). The trim removed 3 bases at V and 7 bases at J, leaving 9 bases unmatched. CDR3 length: 14 amino acids. CDR3 loop: CSASVGGGVGTQYF. The CDR3 bases are TGCAGTGCTAGTGTTGGCGGGGGGGTTGGGACCCAGTACTTC.